Following are 22 T cell receptor beta chains from one sample sequenced in a study of beta chain features in type 1 diabetes. Sequenced material consisted of expressed TCRB transcripts (all of the isolated RNA was reverse transcribed). TCRdb keeps only in-frame clones here, not all; method: immunoSEQ multiplex PCR. This table holds 850,000 to 900,000 clones, 17% found once. The sample taken for sequencing was naive CD4+ T cells from blood. These receptors came from a woman under 30 in good health.

The chain recombines TRBV28 with TRBJ2-3; 10 nucleotides line up with TRBD1. The germline CDR1 and CDR2 sequences are MDHEN and SYDVKM. V dropped 8 bases and J dropped 4; count of bases not matched to a gene: 15. CDR3 size: 17 residues. The CDR3 loop reads CASGLRGTGVSADTQYF. The CDR3 DNA reads as TGTGCCAGCGGACTCCGGGGGACAGGGGTCTCCGCAGATACGCAGTATTTT.

This clone was observed a handful of times. V and J are TRBV5-1 and TRBJ2-5; no clear D gene. V lost 4 bases and J lost 7, with 8 bases in between. This CDR3 contains 11 residues. The germline CDR1 and CDR2 sequences are SGHRS and YFSETQ. The CDR3 spells CASSLQRTQYF. DNA for the CDR3: TGCGCCAGCAGCCTCCAACGGACCCAGTACTTC.

J is TRBJ2-3 and V is TRBV6-1; D is uncertain. Germline CDR1 and CDR2: MNHNS and SASEGT. Trimming cost V 1 base and J 5 bases, with 7 bases left between them. The CDR3 contains 13 residues. CDR3 amino acids: CASSEGLGDTQYF. CDR3 nucleotide sequence: TGTGCCAGCAGTGAAGGGTTAGGAGATACGCAGTATTTT.

This chain joins TRBV5-6 and TRBJ1-4; the match to TRBD1 covers 7 bases. The length of the CDR3 is 16 residues. With V trimmed by 4 bases and J by 5 bases, 11 bases remained unmatched. Germline loops: CDR1 SGHDT, CDR2 YYEEEE. The CDR3 bases are TGTGCCAGCAGCCGATTGGGGGGACAGCCAAATGAAAAACTGTTTTTT. Its protein product is CASSRLGGQPNEKLFF.

This clone has a handful of counts. The chain employs TRBV4-3 and TRBJ2-3; D is unclear. V was cut by 2 bases and J by 4 bases, with 13 bases left in between. Germline CDR1 LGHNA, CDR2 YSLEER. The CDR3 covers 15 residues. CDR3 nucleotide sequence: TGCGCCAGCAGCCAACAGGCCCGGTTCTCAGATACGCAGTATTTT. This gives the protein CASSQQARFSDTQYF.

The sample holds a few counts of this clone. The J gene is TRBJ2-3, the V gene TRBV7-9; no reliable D call. Germline V gene data show CDR1 as SEHNR and CDR2 as FQNEAQ (reference sequence). Trimming took 5 bases from V and 2 from J, leaving 14 bases between them. The CDR3 spans 15 residues. CDR3 sequence: CASSENFRFTDTQYF. CDR3 nucleotide sequence: TGTGCCAGCAGCGAAAACTTTAGATTCACAGATACGCAGTATTTT.

V gene TRBV7-3 combines with J gene TRBJ2-5, with D tentatively TRBD1 (7 bases). Germline V gives CDR1 SGHTA, CDR2 FQGTGA. V was pared by 3 bases and J by 4 bases, with 15 bases between. The length of the CDR3 is 15 residues. The CDR3 spells CASSFQGGLRETQYF. The CDR3 DNA reads as TGTGCCAGCAGCTTCCAGGGGGGCCTGCGAGAGACCCAGTACTTC.

J is TRBJ2-4 and V is TRBV5-6; D perhaps matches TRBD1 (5 bases). Trimming removed 0 bases from V and 2 bases from J, with 9 bases in between. Germline-derived CDR1 and CDR2 are SGHDT and YYEEEE. The CDR3 consists of 15 residues. The CDR3 protein is CASSLAGLSKNIQYF. The CDR3 bases are TGTGCCAGCAGCTTGGCAGGGTTATCCAAAAACATTCAGTACTTC.

The chain couples TRBV7-8 to TRBJ2-5, with D perhaps matching TRBD1 (5 bases). Trimming left V 5 bases short and J 5 bases short, with 18 bases between. This CDR3 has 15 amino acids. Germline V lookup: CDR1 SGHVS, CDR2 FQNEAQ. This chain's CDR3 is CASSGQGVDGETQYF. In DNA, the CDR3 is TGTGCCAGCAGCGGTCAAGGGGTAGATGGGGAGACCCAGTACTTC.

J is TRBJ2-3 and V is TRBV11-3; weak D call: TRBD1 (6 bases). The CDR3 loop spans 16 amino acids. Germline CDR1 reads SGHNT; CDR2 reads YENEEA. V shed 5 bases and J shed 2 bases, with 17 bases lying between them. CDR3 sequence: CASSDRQVGTTDTQYF. As DNA, the CDR3 is TGTGCCAGCAGCGATCGACAGGTTGGGACCACAGATACGCAGTATTTT.

The gene calls are TRBV18 and TRBJ2-1; TRBD2 matches 9 bases. CDR3 length equals 16 residues. The germline V gene encodes CDR1 KGHSH and CDR2 LQKENI. Losses at the gene ends were 3 bases for V and 6 bases for J; bases not matched to a gene: 9. In DNA, the CDR3 is TGTGCCAGCTCACCTTTCGTCGGGACTAGCACCAATGAGCAGTTCTTC. This gives the protein CASSPFVGTSTNEQFF.

The chain employs TRBV6-6 and TRBJ2-7; 13 bases are a match to TRBD2. The CDR3 is made up of 16 amino acids. Germline V gene data show CDR1 as MNHNY and CDR2 as SVGAGI (reference sequence). Trimming cost V 5 bases and J 2 bases; bases outside gene matches: 6. CDR3 bases: TGTGCCAGCAGTGGCAGGACTAGCGGGAGCCCCTACGAGCAGTACTTC. Amino acids: CASSGRTSGSPYEQYF.

There are a few counts of this clone. The chain has TRBV7-2 and TRBJ2-5; D is possibly TRBD2 (5 bases). With 5 bases removed from V and 5 bases from J, the gap between germline ends came to 27 bases. The CDR3 extends over 18 amino acids. Germline assignment: CDR1 SGHTA and CDR2 FQGNSA. DNA for the CDR3: TGTGCCAGCAGCCCGGGAATGGAACGACGGACGGGGTGGGAGACCCAGTACTTC. Amino acid sequence: CASSPGMERRTGWETQYF.

This sequence joins TRBV19 and TRBJ2-1, with TRBD2 matching 7 bases. Germline CDR1 and CDR2: LNHDA and SQIVND (reference sequence). Losses at the gene ends were 3 bases for V and 2 bases for J; bases not matched to a gene: 7. This CDR3 has 16 amino acids. The CDR3 is CASSIPGAGAYNEQFF. The CDR3 DNA reads as TGTGCCAGTAGTATCCCCGGGGCGGGAGCCTACAATGAGCAGTTCTTC. Full variable domain (missing parts from reference TRBV19 and TRBJ2-1): DGGITQSPKYLFRKEGQNVTLSCEQNLNHDAMYWYRQDPGQGLRLIYYSQIVNDFQKGDIAEGYSVSREKKESFPLTVTSAQKNPTAFYLCASSIPGAGAYNEQFFGPGTRLTVL.

CDR3 nucleotides: TGTGCCAGCAGCCGACTTAGGAGGACGCAGTATTTT. It yields the protein CASSRLRRTQYF. The chain uses TRBV7-9 and TRBJ2-3; possibly TRBD2 for D (5 bases). The germline CDR1 and CDR2 sequences are SEHNR and FQNEAQ (reference sequence). CDR3 length: 12 amino acids. The germline V and J ends were trimmed by 5 bases and 9 bases, with 12 bases remaining between them.

V and J are TRBV4-2 and TRBJ2-1, with D perhaps assigned TRBD1 or TRBD2 (6 bases each). The V gene's germline CDR1 is LGHNA and CDR2 YNFKEQ. V was clipped by 3 bases and J by 5 bases, with 14 bases between them. The CDR3 runs 15 residues. The CDR3 is CASSHGGGRDNEQFF. DNA of the CDR3: TGTGCCAGCAGCCACGGGGGCGGTAGAGACAATGAGCAGTTCTTC.

The chain combines TRBV5-6 with TRBJ2-6; 9 nucleotides align to TRBD2. The CDR3 contains 15 residues. With 4 bases clipped from V and 10 bases from J, the junction kept 9 bases outside the gene matches. From germline, CDR1 is SGHDT and CDR2 YYEEEE. The CDR3 protein is CASSLFSGLANVLTF. The CDR3, as DNA: TGTGCCAGCAGCCTATTCTCAGGACTAGCGAACGTCCTGACTTTC.

This sequence joins TRBV7-2 and TRBJ2-3, with D perhaps matching TRBD1 (5 bases). The CDR3 extends over 16 amino acids. From germline, CDR1 is SGHTA and CDR2 FQGNSA. Trimming shortened V by 2 bases and J by 2 bases, and 14 bases separated the two germline ends. CDR3 sequence reads: CASSLTQTAYTDTQYF. The CDR3 bases are TGTGCCAGCAGCTTAACCCAGACAGCATACACAGATACGCAGTATTTT.

This chain links TRBV28 with TRBJ1-3, with 8 bases fitting TRBD1. Germline CDR1 is MDHEN and CDR2 is SYDVKM. The CDR3 totals 15 residues. V gave up 3 bases and J gave up 3 bases; unmatched junction bases: 4. CDR3 nucleotide sequence: TGTGCCAGCAGTTTCCAGGGGGCGGATGGAAACACCATATATTTT. This translates into CASSFQGADGNTIYF.

This clone occurred a few times. The chain is built from TRBV10-3 and TRBJ2-7; no definite D call. V lost 0 bases, J lost 6 bases, and 6 bases lay in between. Germline-derived CDR1 and CDR2 are ENHRY and SYGVKD. The CDR3 is 12 amino acids. The CDR3 nucleotides read TGTGCCATCAGTGAGTCTCTGTTCGAGCAGTACTTC. It yields the protein CAISESLFEQYF.

In this sample, this clone turned up a few times. V and J are TRBV2 and TRBJ2-4, with a possible D match to TRBD1 (5 bases). The V end lost 1 base, the J end lost 5 bases, and 12 bases lay between the germline ends. This CDR3 has 15 amino acids. CDR1 and CDR2 (germline): SNHLY, FYNNEI. The CDR3 reads CASSEVPRVENIQYF. The CDR3 DNA reads as TGTGCCAGCAGTGAAGTCCCCAGGGTGGAAAACATTCAGTACTTC. Looking up the rest from reference TRBV2 and TRBJ2-4 gives the full variable domain: EPEVTQTPSHQVTQMGQEVILRCVPISNHLYFYWYRQILGQKVEFLVSFYNNEISEKSEIFDDQFSVERPDGSNFTLKIRSTKLEDSAMYFCASSEVPRVENIQYFGAGTRLSVL.

The chain is built from TRBV27 and TRBJ2-3, with unresolved D. Deletions cut 3 bases from V and 6 bases from J, with 13 bases between. The CDR3 consists of 14 residues. Germline V gene data show CDR1 as MNHEY and CDR2 as SMNVEV (reference sequence). The CDR3 region is CASSFSESRDTQYF. CDR3 sequence (DNA): TGTGCCAGCAGTTTCTCGGAGTCTCGGGATACGCAGTATTTT.